A single sample gave rise to the 19 T cell receptor beta chains below, sequenced in a study of cytomegalovirus exposure and HLA in healthy donors. The PCR made use of 60 Vbeta and 13 Jbeta primers. TCRdb keeps only in-frame clones here, not all; method: immunoSEQ multiplex PCR. The table records around 190,000 clones, about 86% of them present only once. Source material: PBMCs. The receptors derive from a woman aged 30 to 39 in good health and CMV-seronegative.

This chain uses TRBV20-1 with TRBJ1-2; D gene ambiguous. The CDR3 has 10 amino acids. Trimming shortened V by 5 bases and J by 8 bases, and 9 bases separated the two germline ends. Germline V gene data show CDR1 as DFQATT and CDR2 as SNEGSKA (reference sequence). CDR3 region: CSAYYGGYTF. The DNA of the CDR3 is TGCAGTGCTTATTACGGGGGCTACACCTTC.

V is TRBV19 and J is TRBJ2-7, with 7 bases identical to TRBD2. V lost 5 bases, J lost 2 bases, and 3 bases stayed unmatched. From germline, CDR1 is LNHDA and CDR2 SQIVND (reference sequence). The CDR3 totals 13 residues. CDR3 sequence (DNA): TGTGCCAGTAGTCCGGGACTAACCTACGAGCAGTACTTC. It yields the protein CASSPGLTYEQYF.

This clone occurred once. The genes are TRBV19 and TRBJ2-1; 9 bases are shared with TRBD2. With V trimmed by 6 bases and J by 9 bases, 6 bases remained unmatched. Germline lookup yields CDR1 LNHDA and CDR2 SQIVND (reference sequence). This CDR3 has 13 amino acids. Here the CDR3 reads CASRGTSLSEQFF. The CDR3 DNA follows: TGTGCCAGTAGAGGGACTAGCTTGAGTGAGCAGTTCTTC.

The chain recombines TRBV6-6 with TRBJ2-1, with 10 bases aligning to TRBD2. V lost 1 base to trimming and J lost 4 bases; unmatched junction nucleotides: 1. CDR3 length equals 15 residues. The germline V gene has CDR1 MNHNY and CDR2 SVGAGI (reference sequence). The CDR3 is CASSYLLAGYNEQFF. The CDR3 bases are TGTGCCAGCAGTTACTTACTAGCGGGATACAATGAGCAGTTCTTC.

This rearrangement joins TRBV27 to TRBJ2-7, with 7 bases fitting TRBD1. This CDR3 region has 11 residues. The germline V gene encodes CDR1 MNHEY and CDR2 SMNVEV (reference sequence). Trimming removed 10 bases from V and 5 bases from J; junction bases left unmatched: 5. The CDR3 sequence is CAIPTGNEQYF. The CDR3 coding sequence is TGTGCCATCCCGACAGGGAACGAGCAGTACTTC.

This clone was found a few times. The chain recombines TRBV19 with TRBJ1-2; D might be TRBD1 (5 bases). Germline CDR1 and CDR2: LNHDA and SQIVND (reference sequence). The V gene lost 7 bases and the J gene lost 3 bases, with 15 bases spanning the gap. The CDR3 covers 14 residues. CDR3 sequence: CASTTAWGDYGYTF. The CDR3 DNA reads TGTGCCAGTACCACTGCGTGGGGGGACTATGGCTACACCTTC.

The chain uses TRBV21-1 and TRBJ2-1; the D call in the table, TRBD2, was not verified against the DNA. TRBV21-1 is marked as a pseudogene. The CDR3 extends over 16 amino acids. Written as DNA, the CDR3 is TGTGCCAGCACGATCCCTACTAGCGGGGGCGGTAATGAGCAGTTCTTC. Encoded protein: CASTIPTSGGGNEQFF.

This clone was detected a few times. V and J are TRBV5-4 and TRBJ1-3; tentative D call: TRBD1 (5 bases). The V gene lost 0 bases and the J gene lost 0 bases, with 10 bases spanning the gap. In germline, CDR1 is SGHNT, CDR2 YYREEE (reference sequence). The CDR3 has 16 residues. CDR3 sequence reads: CASSLEQASSGNTIYF. CDR3 sequence (DNA): TGTGCCAGCAGCTTGGAACAGGCTTCCTCTGGAAACACCATATATTTT.

This rearrangement joins TRBV19 to TRBJ1-5; maybe TRBD1 (5 bases). Trimming took off 8 bases at V and 0 bases at J, with 20 bases between the two ends. Germline CDR1 LNHDA, CDR2 SQIVND (reference sequence). The CDR3 spans 17 residues. The DNA of the CDR3 is TGTGCCAGTGCTCTTGGGGGAGGGTCGTATAGCAATCAGCCCCAGCATTTT. Translated, it gives CASALGGGSYSNQPQHF.

With regard to this clone: Other DNA sequences in this specimen translate into the identical CDR3. The chain recombines TRBV11-2 with TRBJ2-1; D possibly corresponds to TRBD2 (6 bases). Trimming cost V 1 base and J 0 bases, with 7 bases left between them. Germline V CDR1 and CDR2: SGHAT, FQNNGV. CDR3 length: 15 amino acids. The CDR3 DNA follows: TGTGCCAGCAGCTTAGGGACTACCTCCTACAATGAGCAGTTCTTC. This sequence encodes CASSLGTTSYNEQFF.

CDR3 amino acids: CSVGGASGEYNEQFF. For the CDR3, the DNA is TGCAGCGTTGGTGGTGCTAGCGGGGAATACAATGAGCAGTTCTTC. The rearrangement uses TRBV29-1 and TRBJ2-1, with 9 bases aligning to TRBD2. There are 15 residues in the CDR3. V shed 4 bases, J shed 4 bases, and the junction held 8 bases outside the gene matches. Germline V CDR1 and CDR2: SQVTM, ANQGSEA.

CDR3 nucleotide sequence: TGTGCCAGCAGTGATCGGGGGATTCAGCTGTTTTTT. Translation: CASSDRGIQLFF. The chain has TRBV2 and TRBJ2-2; perhaps TRBD2 as D (6 bases). The length of the CDR3 is 12 residues. CDR1 is SNHLY, CDR2 FYNNEI, per germline. The V gene lost 3 bases and the J gene lost 12 bases, with 11 bases spanning the gap.

The chain carries TRBV7-2 and TRBJ2-7, with D possibly matching TRBD2 (6 bases). The CDR3 has 14 amino acids. Germline lookup yields CDR1 SGHTA and CDR2 FQGNSA. V was shortened by 1 base and J by 4 bases, with 11 bases between the two germline ends. The CDR3 bases are TGTGCCAGCAGCTTAGAGTTAGCGGAATACGAGCAGTACTTC. Protein product: CASSLELAEYEQYF.

V and J are TRBV10-2 and TRBJ2-3, with 8 bases matching TRBD2. The V gene's germline CDR1 is WSHSY and CDR2 SAAADI. The ends lost 4 bases at V and 0 bases at J; junction bases unmatched: 6. This CDR3 spans 16 amino acids. The chain's CDR3 is CASSGAAGESTDTQYF. CDR3 sequence (DNA): TGCGCCAGCAGTGGGGCAGCGGGGGAAAGCACAGATACGCAGTATTTT.

The V gene is TRBV28, the J gene TRBJ1-5; no clear D. The CDR3 is 14 amino acids. CDR1 and CDR2 from the germline V gene are MDHEN and SYDVKM. Trimming left V 3 bases short and J 5 bases short, with 11 bases between. The CDR3 loop reads CASSLSMRDQPQHF. The CDR3 DNA is TGTGCCAGCAGTTTGAGTATGAGGGATCAGCCCCAGCATTTT.

This rearrangement joins TRBV27 to TRBJ1-6, with TRBD1 matching 7 bases. CDR3 size: 14 residues. V was clipped by 3 bases and J by 7 bases; unmatched bases: 3. Per the germline V gene, CDR1 is MNHEY and CDR2 is SMNVEV (reference sequence). The CDR3 spells CASSFLQGNSPLHF. The CDR3 DNA follows: TGTGCCAGCAGTTTTCTACAGGGGAATTCACCCCTCCACTTT.

The chain combines TRBV28 with TRBJ1-3; D not certain. Germline CDR1 is MDHEN and CDR2 is SYDVKM. V dropped 6 bases and J dropped 0 bases, with 12 bases sitting between them. The CDR3 runs to 15 residues. Here the CDR3 DNA reads TGTGCCAGCAGCCCGTCTGGGAGCTCTGGAAACACCATATATTTT. Translation gives CASSPSGSSGNTIYF.

In the case of this clone: Germline and junction disagree at one end, which may indicate a read error. J is TRBJ1-5 and V is TRBV10-3; D gene unclear. The CDR3 totals 16 residues. Per germline, CDR1 ENHRY and CDR2 SYGVKD. CDR3 loop: CAISTGGLGSSQPQHF. The CDR3, as DNA: TGTGCCATCAGCACGGGAGGTCTTGGGAGCAGTCAGCCCCAGCATTTT.

J is TRBJ2-1 and V is TRBV19; possibly TRBD2 for D (5 bases). The V end was cut by 6 bases, the J end by 7 bases, with 22 bases between. This CDR3 comprises 16 residues. The germline gives CDR1 LNHDA, CDR2 SQIVND (reference sequence). The CDR3 DNA sequence: TGTGCCAGTAGGCGCAGCGGTCGGGCCGGGGTTAATGAGCAGTTCTTC. The encoded protein is CASRRSGRAGVNEQFF.